This T cell receptor (beta chain) was found in a study of OX40 agonist ivuxolimab in advanced cancers. Here immunoSEQ multiplex PCR was the method, and the copy in TCRdb shows in-frame clones only, minus some. The sample records fewer than 50,000 clones, more than 75% being singletons. This CDR3 region has 15 residues. Germline V gene data show CDR1 as LGHNA and CDR2 as YSLEER. V lost 3 bases and J lost 4; bases outside the gene matches: 5. This receptor was obtained from an adult with an advanced solid tumor such as melanoma, head and neck, liver or kidney cancer. Material: CD4+ or CD8+ T cells sorted from blood, obtained in a trial of the OX40 agonist ivuxolimab. The chain joins TRBV4-3 to TRBJ1-1; 10 bases are shared with TRBD1. CDR3 sequence (DNA): TGCGCCAGCAGCCAGGACAGGGGGGCTTTCACTGAAGCTTTCTTT. Amino acid sequence: CASSQDRGAFTEAFF.